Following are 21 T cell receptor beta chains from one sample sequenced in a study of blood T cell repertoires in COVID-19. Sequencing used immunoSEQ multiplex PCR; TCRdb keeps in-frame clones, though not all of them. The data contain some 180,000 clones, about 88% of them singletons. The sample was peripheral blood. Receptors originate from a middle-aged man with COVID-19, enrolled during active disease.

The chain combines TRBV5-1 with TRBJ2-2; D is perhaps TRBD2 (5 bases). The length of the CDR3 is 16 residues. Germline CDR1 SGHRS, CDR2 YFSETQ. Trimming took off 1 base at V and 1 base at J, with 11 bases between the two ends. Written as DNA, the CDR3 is TGCGCCAGCAGCTTGATCCCGGGGATGAACACCGGGGAGCTGTTTTTT. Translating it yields CASSLIPGMNTGELFF.

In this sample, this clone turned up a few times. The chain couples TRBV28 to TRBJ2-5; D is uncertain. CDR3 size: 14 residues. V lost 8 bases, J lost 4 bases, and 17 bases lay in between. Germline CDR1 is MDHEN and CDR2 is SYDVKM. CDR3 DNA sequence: TGTGCCAGCGCCGAATTTGCCAACGGAGAGACCCAGTACTTC. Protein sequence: CASAEFANGETQYF.

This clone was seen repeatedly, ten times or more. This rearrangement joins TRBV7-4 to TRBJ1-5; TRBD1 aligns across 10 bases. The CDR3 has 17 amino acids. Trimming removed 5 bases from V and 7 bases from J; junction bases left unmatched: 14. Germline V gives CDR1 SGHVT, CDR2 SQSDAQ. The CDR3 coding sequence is TGTGCCAGCAGCATCGCCGGACAGGGGGACTCGGGGCAGCCCCAGCATTTT. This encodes CASSIAGQGDSGQPQHF.

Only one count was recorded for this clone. The CDR3 DNA is TGCGCCAGCAGCCAAGAGGGACAGGGGGCTTTTGGGGAGCTGTTTTTT. This gives the protein CASSQEGQGAFGELFF. V is TRBV4-3 and J is TRBJ2-2; 12 nucleotides align to TRBD1. CDR3 length: 16 amino acids. Trimming took 0 bases from V and 8 from J; bases not matched to a gene: 4. Germline assignment: CDR1 LGHNA and CDR2 YSLEER.

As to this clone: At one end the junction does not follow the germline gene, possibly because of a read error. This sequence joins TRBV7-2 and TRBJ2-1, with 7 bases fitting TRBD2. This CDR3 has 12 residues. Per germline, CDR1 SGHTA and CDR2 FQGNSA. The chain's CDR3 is CASSLFGGSHLF. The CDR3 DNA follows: TGTGCCAGCAGCTTATTCGGCGGGAGCCACCTCTTC. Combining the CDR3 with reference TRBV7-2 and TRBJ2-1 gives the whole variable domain GAGVSQSPSNKVTEKGKDVELRCDPISGHTALYWYRQSLGQGLEFLIYFQGNSAPDKSGLPSDRFSAERTGGSVSTLTIQRTQQEDSAVYLCASSLFGGSHLFGPGTRLTVL.

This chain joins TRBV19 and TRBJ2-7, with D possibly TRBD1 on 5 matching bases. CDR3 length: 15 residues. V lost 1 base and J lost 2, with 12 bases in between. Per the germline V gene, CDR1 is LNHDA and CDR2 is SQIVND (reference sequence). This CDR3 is CASSIADSGTYEQYF. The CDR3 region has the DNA TGTGCCAGTAGTATAGCTGACAGTGGCACCTACGAGCAGTACTTC.

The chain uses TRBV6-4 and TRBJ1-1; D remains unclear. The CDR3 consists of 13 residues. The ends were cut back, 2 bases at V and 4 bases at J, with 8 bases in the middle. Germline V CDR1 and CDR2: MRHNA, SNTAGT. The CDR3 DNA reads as TGTGCCAGCAGTGACACCCGGGGCACTGAAGCTTTCTTT. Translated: CASSDTRGTEAFF.

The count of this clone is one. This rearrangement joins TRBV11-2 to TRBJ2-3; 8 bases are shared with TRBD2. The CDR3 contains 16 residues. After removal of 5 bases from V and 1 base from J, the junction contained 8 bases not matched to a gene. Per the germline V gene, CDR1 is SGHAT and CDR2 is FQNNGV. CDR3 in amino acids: CASSPAGAFGTDTQYF. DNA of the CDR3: TGTGCCAGCAGCCCAGCGGGGGCGTTCGGCACAGATACGCAGTATTTT.

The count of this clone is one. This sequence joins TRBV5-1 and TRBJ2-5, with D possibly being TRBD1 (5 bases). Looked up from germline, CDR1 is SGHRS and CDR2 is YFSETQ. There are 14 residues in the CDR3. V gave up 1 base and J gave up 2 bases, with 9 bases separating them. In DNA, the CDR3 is TGCGCCAGCAGCTTGAAGGGGCTACAAGAGACCCAGTACTTC. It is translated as CASSLKGLQETQYF.

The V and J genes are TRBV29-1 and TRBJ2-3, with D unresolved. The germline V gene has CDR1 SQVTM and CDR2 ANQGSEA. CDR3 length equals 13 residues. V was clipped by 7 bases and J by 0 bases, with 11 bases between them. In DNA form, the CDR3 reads TGCAGCGCCCAGTTGGCTAGCACAGATACGCAGTATTTT. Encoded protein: CSAQLASTDTQYF.

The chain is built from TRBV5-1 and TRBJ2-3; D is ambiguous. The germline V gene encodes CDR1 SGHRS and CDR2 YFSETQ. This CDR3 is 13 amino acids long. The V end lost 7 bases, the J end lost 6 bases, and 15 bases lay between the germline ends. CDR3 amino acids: CASSTPPVDTQYF. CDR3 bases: TGCGCCAGCTCTACCCCCCCCGTCGATACGCAGTATTTT.

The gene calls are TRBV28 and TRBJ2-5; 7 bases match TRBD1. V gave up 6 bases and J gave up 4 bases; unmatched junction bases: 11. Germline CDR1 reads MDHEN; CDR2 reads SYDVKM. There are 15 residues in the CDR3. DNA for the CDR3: TGTGCCAGCAGCTGGCGGGCAGGGGGTGGAGAGACCCAGTACTTC. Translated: CASSWRAGGGETQYF.

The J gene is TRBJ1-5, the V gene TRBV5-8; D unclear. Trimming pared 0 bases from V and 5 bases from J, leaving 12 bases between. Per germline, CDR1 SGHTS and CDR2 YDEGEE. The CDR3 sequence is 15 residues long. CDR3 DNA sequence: TGTGCCAGCAGCTTGGGGACTGGGGAGCATCAGCCCCAGCATTTT. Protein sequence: CASSLGTGEHQPQHF.

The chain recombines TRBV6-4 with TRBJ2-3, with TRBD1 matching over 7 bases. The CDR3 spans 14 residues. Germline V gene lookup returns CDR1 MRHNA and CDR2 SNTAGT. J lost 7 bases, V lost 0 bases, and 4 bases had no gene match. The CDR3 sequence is CASSDSGGKNTQYF. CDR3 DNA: TGTGCCAGCAGTGACTCAGGGGGCAAAAATACGCAGTATTTT.

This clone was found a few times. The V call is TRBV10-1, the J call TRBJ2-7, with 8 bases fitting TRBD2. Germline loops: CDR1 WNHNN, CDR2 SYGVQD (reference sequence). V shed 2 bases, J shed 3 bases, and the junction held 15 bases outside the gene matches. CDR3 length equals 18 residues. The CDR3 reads CASSEGVGGGRPIYEQYF. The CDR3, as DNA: TGCGCCAGCAGTGAGGGAGTCGGGGGGGGACGGCCGATCTACGAGCAGTACTTC.

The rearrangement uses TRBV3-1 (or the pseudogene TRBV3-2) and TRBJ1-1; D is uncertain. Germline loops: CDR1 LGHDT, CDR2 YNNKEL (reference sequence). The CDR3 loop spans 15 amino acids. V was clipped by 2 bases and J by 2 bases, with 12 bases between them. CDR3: CASSQLLTLNTEAFF. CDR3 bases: TGTGCCAGCAGCCAATTATTGACACTCAACACTGAAGCTTTCTTT.

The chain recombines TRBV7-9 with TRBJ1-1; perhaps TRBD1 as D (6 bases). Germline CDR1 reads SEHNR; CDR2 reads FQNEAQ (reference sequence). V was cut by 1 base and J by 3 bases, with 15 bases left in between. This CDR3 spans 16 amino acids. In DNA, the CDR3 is TGTGCCAGCAGCTTAGGGGCAGGGGCTCGCGACACTGAAGCTTTCTTT. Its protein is CASSLGAGARDTEAFF.

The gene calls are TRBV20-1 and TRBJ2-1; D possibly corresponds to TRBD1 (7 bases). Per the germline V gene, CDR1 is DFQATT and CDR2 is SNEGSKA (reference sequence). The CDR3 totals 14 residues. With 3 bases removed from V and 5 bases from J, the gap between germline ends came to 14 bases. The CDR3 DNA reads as TGCAGTGCTAGTTCACAGGGGAGGAACAATGAGCAGTTCTTC. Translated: CSASSQGRNNEQFF.

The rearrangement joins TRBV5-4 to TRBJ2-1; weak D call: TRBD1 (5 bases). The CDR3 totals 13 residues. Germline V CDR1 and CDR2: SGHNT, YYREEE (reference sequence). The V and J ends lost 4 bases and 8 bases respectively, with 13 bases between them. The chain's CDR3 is CASSPRTLDEQFF. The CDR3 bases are TGTGCCAGCAGCCCCCGGACATTGGATGAGCAGTTCTTC.

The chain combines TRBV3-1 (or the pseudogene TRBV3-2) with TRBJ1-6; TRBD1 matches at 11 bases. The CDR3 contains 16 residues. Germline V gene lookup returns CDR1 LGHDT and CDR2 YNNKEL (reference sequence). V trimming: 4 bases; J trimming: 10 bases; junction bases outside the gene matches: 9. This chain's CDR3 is CASSRKPGQGGSPLHF. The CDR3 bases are TGTGCCAGCAGCCGGAAACCGGGACAGGGGGGGTCACCCCTCCACTTT.

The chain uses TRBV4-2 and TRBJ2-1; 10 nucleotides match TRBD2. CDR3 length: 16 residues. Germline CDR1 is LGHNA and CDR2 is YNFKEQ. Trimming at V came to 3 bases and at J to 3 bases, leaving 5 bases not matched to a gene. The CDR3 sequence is CASSQRLAGLYNEQFF. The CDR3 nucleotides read TGTGCCAGCAGCCAGAGACTAGCGGGTCTCTACAATGAGCAGTTCTTC.